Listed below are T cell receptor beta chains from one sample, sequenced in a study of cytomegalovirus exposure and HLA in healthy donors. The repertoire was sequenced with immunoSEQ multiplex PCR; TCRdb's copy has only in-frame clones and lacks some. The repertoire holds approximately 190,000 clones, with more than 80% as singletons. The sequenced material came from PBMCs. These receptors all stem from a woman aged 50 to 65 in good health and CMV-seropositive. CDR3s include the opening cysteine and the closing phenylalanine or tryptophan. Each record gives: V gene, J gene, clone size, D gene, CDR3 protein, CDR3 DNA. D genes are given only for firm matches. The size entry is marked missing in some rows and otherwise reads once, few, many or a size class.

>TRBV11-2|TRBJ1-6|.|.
CASSLGRSIQGLWSPLHF
TGTGCCAGCAGCTTAGGTCGTAGTATTCAGGGTTTATGGTCACCCCTCCACTTT
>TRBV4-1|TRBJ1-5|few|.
CASSQEGPHGDQPQHF
TGCGCCAGCAGCCAAGAGGGTCCCCACGGGGATCAGCCCCAGCATTTT
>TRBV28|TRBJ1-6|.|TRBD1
CASSFSTGAYNSPLHF
TGTGCCAGCAGTTTTAGTACAGGGGCGTATAATTCACCCCTCCACTTT
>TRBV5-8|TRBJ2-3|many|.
CASSLGQPTDTQYF
TGTGCCAGCAGCTTGGGACAGCCCACAGATACGCAGTATTTT
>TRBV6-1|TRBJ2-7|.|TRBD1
CASSDSITGVSSYEQYF
TGTGCCAGCAGTGATTCCATTACAGGGGTTAGCTCCTACGAGCAGTACTTC
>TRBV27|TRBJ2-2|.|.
CASSDFTGRSHGELFF
TGTGCCAGCAGTGATTTCACAGGGAGATCTCACGGGGAGCTGTTTTTT
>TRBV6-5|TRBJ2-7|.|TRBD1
CASSPGQGEQYF
TGTGCCAGCAGTCCCGGACAGGGCGAGCAGTACTTC
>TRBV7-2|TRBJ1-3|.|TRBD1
CASSLVGDRGSFGNTIYF
TGTGCCAGCAGCTTAGTCGGGGACAGGGGGTCTTTTGGAAACACCATATATTTT
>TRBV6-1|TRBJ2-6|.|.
CASSSLTSGANVLTF
TGTGCCAGCAGTTCTTTAACGAGTGGGGCCAACGTCCTGACTTTC
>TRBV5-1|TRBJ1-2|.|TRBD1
CASSPTQGAPIFGYTF
TGCGCCAGCAGCCCCACACAGGGGGCGCCCATTTTTGGCTACACCTTC
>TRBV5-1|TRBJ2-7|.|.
CASSLWGVGQYF
TGTGCCAGCAGCTTGTGGGGCGTGGGGCAGTACTTC
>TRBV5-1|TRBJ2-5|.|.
CASRTDWEETQYF
TGCGCCAGCAGGACTGACTGGGAAGAGACCCAGTACTTC
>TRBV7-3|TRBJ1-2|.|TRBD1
CASSSPGQGIRGYTF
TGTGCCAGCAGCTCACCGGGACAGGGGATTCGGGGCTACACCTTC
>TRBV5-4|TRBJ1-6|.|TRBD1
CASSFRGTAANSPLHF
TGTGCCAGCAGCTTCCGCGGGACAGCAGCTAATTCACCCCTCCACTTT
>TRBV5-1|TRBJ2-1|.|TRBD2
CASSLEGQRGNNEQFF
TGCGCCAGCAGCTTGGAAGGGCAGCGGGGGAACAATGAGCAGTTCTTC
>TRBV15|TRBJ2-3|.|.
CATSRDRGFTDTQYF
TGTGCCACCAGCAGAGACCGGGGGTTTACAGATACGCAGTATTTT
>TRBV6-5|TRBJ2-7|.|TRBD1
CASSKDRGRTYEQYF
TGTGCCAGCAGCAAAGACAGGGGGCGAACCTACGAGCAGTACTTC
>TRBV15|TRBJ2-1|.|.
CATSRDTRGEQFF
TGTGCCACCAGCAGAGATACGCGGGGAGAGCAGTTCTTC
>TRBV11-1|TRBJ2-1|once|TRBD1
CASSWTGYNEQFF
TGTGCCAGCAGCTGGACAGGGTACAATGAGCAGTTCTTC
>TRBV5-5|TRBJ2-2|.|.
CASSPPQGANTGELFF
TGTGCCAGCAGCCCGCCCCAGGGCGCGAACACCGGGGAGCTGTTTTTT
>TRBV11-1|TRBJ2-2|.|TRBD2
CASSAPRGAGELFF
TGTGCCAGCAGCGCCCCGCGGGGGGCCGGGGAGCTGTTTTTT
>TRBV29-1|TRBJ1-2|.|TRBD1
CSVVQGQGIGGYTF
TGCAGCGTCGTACAGGGACAGGGGATAGGTGGCTACACCTTC
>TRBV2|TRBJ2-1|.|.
CATLEPLLNEQFF
TGTGCCACCTTAGAACCGTTGCTCAATGAGCAGTTCTTC
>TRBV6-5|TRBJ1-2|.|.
CASSPRGGNYGYTF
TGTGCCAGCAGCCCCAGGGGTGGAAACTATGGCTACACCTTC
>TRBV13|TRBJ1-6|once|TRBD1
CASSFGDRDSPLHF
TGTGCCAGCAGCTTCGGGGACAGAGATTCACCCCTCCACTTT
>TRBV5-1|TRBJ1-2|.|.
CASSLGFFGQNYGYTF
TGCGCCAGCAGCTTGGGGTTTTTTGGCCAGAACTATGGCTACACCTTC
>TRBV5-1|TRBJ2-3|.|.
CASSLGLPTDTQYF
TGCGCCAGCAGCTTAGGACTACCCACAGATACGCAGTATTTT
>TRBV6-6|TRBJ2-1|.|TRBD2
CASSYSAGGIYNEQFF
TGTGCCAGCAGTTACTCAGCGGGGGGGATCTACAATGAGCAGTTCTTC
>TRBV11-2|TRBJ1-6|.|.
CASSQDTTYGHSPLHF
TGTGCCAGCAGCCAGGACACTACCTATGGTCATTCACCCCTCCACTTT
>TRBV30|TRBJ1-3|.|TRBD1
CAWETGARNTIYF
TGTGCCTGGGAGACAGGGGCAAGAAACACCATATATTTT
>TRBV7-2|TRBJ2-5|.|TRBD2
CASSLVPSGGQETQYF
TGTGCCAGCAGCTTAGTGCCTAGCGGGGGCCAAGAGACCCAGTACTTC
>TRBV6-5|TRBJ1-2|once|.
CASSETSGRYGYTF
TGTGCCAGCAGTGAAACTAGCGGACGCTATGGCTACACCTTC
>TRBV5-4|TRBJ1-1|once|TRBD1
CASSLGPRDRPNTEAFF
TGTGCCAGCAGCTTGGGTCCTCGGGACAGACCGAACACTGAAGCTTTCTTT
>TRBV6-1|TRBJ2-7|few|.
CASSEWGRSLSYEQYF
TGTGCCAGCAGTGAATGGGGCAGGTCCCTCTCCTACGAGCAGTACTTC
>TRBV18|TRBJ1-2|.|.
CASSPGQDYGYTF
TGTGCCAGCTCACCGGGACAAGACTATGGCTACACCTTC
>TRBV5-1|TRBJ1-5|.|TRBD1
CASSLRQGLQHF
TGCGCCAGCAGCTTGAGACAGGGGCTACAGCATTTT
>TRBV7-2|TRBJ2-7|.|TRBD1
CASSYSGTGLHEQYF
TGTGCCAGCAGCTACTCCGGGACAGGGCTCCACGAGCAGTACTTC
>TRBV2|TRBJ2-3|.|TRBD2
CASRLAGYTDTQYF
TGTGCCAGCAGACTAGCGGGGTACACAGATACGCAGTATTTT
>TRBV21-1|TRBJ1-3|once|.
CASSKKGSSGNTIYF
TGTGCCAGCAGCAAAAAGGGGTCAAGTGGAAACACCATATATTTT
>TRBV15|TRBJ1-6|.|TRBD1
CATSRDRQGVSPLHF
TGTGCCACCAGCAGAGATCGCCAGGGGGTCTCACCCCTCCACTTT
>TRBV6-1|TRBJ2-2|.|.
CASSEFGTGELFF
TGTGCCAGCAGTGAATTCGGCACCGGGGAGCTGTTTTTT
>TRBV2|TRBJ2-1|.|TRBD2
CASSEAGSGGGYNEQFF
TGTGCCAGCAGTGAAGCCGGCAGCGGGGGGGGATACAATGAGCAGTTCTTC
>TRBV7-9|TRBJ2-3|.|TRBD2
CASSGGGRDLDTQYF
TGTGCCAGCAGCGGGGGGGGACGGGACCTCGATACGCAGTATTTT
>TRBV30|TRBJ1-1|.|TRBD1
CAWRRTGVMNTEAFF
TGTGCCTGGAGGAGGACAGGGGTAATGAACACTGAAGCTTTCTTT
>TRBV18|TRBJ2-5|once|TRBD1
CASSPSQTGGRETQYF
TGTGCCAGCTCACCCTCCCAGACAGGGGGCAGAGAGACCCAGTACTTC
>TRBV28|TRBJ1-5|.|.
CASSLTQGLSFAQHF
TGTGCCAGCAGTTTAACCCAGGGTTTGTCCTTTGCCCAGCATTTT
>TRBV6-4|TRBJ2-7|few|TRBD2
CATLADTSYEQYF
TGTGCCACCCTAGCGGATACCTCCTACGAGCAGTACTTC
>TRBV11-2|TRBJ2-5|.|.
CASSLVGGGRTQYF
TGTGCCAGCAGCTTAGTAGGGGGGGGGCGGACCCAGTACTTC
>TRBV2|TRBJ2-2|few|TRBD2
CASMLLAGGAGELFF
TGTGCCAGCATGCTGCTAGCGGGGGGTGCCGGGGAGCTGTTTTTT
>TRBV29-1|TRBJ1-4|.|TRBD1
CSASIQGYYEKLFF
TGCAGCGCCAGTATACAGGGGTACTATGAAAAACTGTTTTTT
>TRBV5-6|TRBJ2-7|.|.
CASSSAYEQYF
TGTGCCAGCAGCTCGGCCTACGAGCAGTACTTC
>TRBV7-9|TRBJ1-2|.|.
CSSVGLGDGYTF
TGTTCCAGCGTCGGTCTGGGAGATGGCTACACCTTC